These T cell receptor beta chains were read from a single sample in a study of Graves' ophthalmopathy and Graves' hyperthyroidism. TCRdb fed the multiplex PCR reads into MiXCR, producing one record per CDR3 protein. The sample has approximately 500,000 distinct CDR3 sequences, around 15% seen once. Sample: blood. These receptors all come from a woman in her 30s with Graves' ophthalmopathy. The CDR3 runs from the conserved cysteine through the conserved F or W. D genes are given only for firm matches. Not every row has a clone size; where given, it reads once, few, many or a size class.

size: many; J: TRBJ1-2; V: TRBV20-1; D: TRBD1; DNA: TGCAGTGCTAGAGACAGGGGGCGCGGTAACTATGGCTACACCTTC; CDR3: CSARDRGRGNYGYTF
size: many; J: TRBJ2-5; V: TRBV11-1; D: NA; DNA: TGTGCCAGCAGCTTACTGCCCAAAGGGGAGACCCAGTACTTC; CDR3: CASSLLPKGETQYF
size: few; J: TRBJ2-2; V: TRBV12-3/TRBV12-4; D: TRBD1; DNA: TGTGCCAGCAGTTTAGAGACAGGGTCCGGGGAGCTGTTTTTT; CDR3: CASSLETGSGELFF
size: few; J: TRBJ1-3; V: TRBV20-1; D: NA; DNA: TGCAGTGCTAGAGAGAGGGAGCTGAGTTCTGGAAACACCATATATTTT; CDR3: CSARERELSSGNTIYF
size: many; J: TRBJ2-2; V: TRBV5-1; D: TRBD2; DNA: TGCGCCAGCAGCTTGAGGTCTAGCGGGAGTTTAGGGGAGCTGTTTTTT; CDR3: CASSLRSSGSLGELFF
size: many; J: TRBJ1-1; V: TRBV4-2; D: NA; DNA: TGTGCCAGCAGCCAAGATGGAAGCACTGAAGCTTTCTTT; CDR3: CASSQDGSTEAFF
size: many; J: TRBJ2-5; V: TRBV20-1; D: TRBD2; DNA: TGTAGTAAGACTAGCGGGAGGGCCGCGGCCCAGTACTTC; CDR3: CSKTSGRAAAQYF
size: few; J: TRBJ2-7; V: TRBV27; D: NA; DNA: TGTGCCAGCAGTTCCCTCCCCACTAACGAGCAGTACTTC; CDR3: CASSSLPTNEQYF
size: many; J: TRBJ1-5; V: TRBV2; D: TRBD1; DNA: TGTGCCAGCAGGGACAGGGGTTCGGGACAGCCCCAGCATTTT; CDR3: CASRDRGSGQPQHF
size: many; J: TRBJ2-7; V: TRBV11-3; D: TRBD2; DNA: TGTGCCAGCAGCTTCGGACTAGAGGTCGAGTACTTC; CDR3: CASSFGLEVEYF
size: few; J: TRBJ2-7; V: TRBV4-2; D: TRBD2; DNA: TGTGCCAGCAGCCGGGATAGCGGGGGGGCCCCCTACGAGCAGTACTTC; CDR3: CASSRDSGGAPYEQYF
size: many; J: TRBJ1-6; V: TRBV6-1; D: NA; DNA: TGTGCCAGCAGCCTCCGACGGATGAATAATTCACCCCTCCACTTT; CDR3: CASSLRRMNNSPLHF
size: NA; J: TRBJ1-2; V: TRBV5-1; D: NA; DNA: TGCGCCAGCAGCTTGGATGGCAGGGGAAGTAGGCGCTACACCTTC; CDR3: CASSLDGRGSRRYTF
size: many; J: TRBJ2-7; V: TRBV20-1; D: NA; DNA: TGCAGTGCTCGGAGGGCACAGGGTTCGGGCGAGCAGTACTTC; CDR3: CSARRAQGSGEQYF
size: few; J: TRBJ1-6; V: TRBV6-5; D: TRBD1; DNA: TGTGCCAGCAGTTACTCGGGGACAGGGGGCTTCAATTCACCCCTCCACTTT; CDR3: CASSYSGTGGFNSPLHF
size: many; J: TRBJ2-5; V: TRBV12-3/TRBV12-4; D: NA; DNA: TGTGCCAGCAGTTTACAGGAATCACAAGAGACCCAGTACTTC; CDR3: CASSLQESQETQYF
size: NA; J: TRBJ1-1; V: TRBV11-2; D: NA; DNA: TGTGCCAGCAGCTCCAGACAGGTCAGTCAGATGAACACTGAAGCTTTCTTT; CDR3: CASSSRQVSQMNTEAFF
size: many; J: TRBJ2-7; V: TRBV4-1; D: NA; DNA: TGCGCCAGCAGCCAAGTCTCGCTTGGGGAAAGGGGCTACGAGCAGTACTTC; CDR3: CASSQVSLGERGYEQYF
size: many; J: TRBJ2-7; V: TRBV7-3; D: TRBD2; DNA: TGTGCCAGCAGCTTATCTGCGGGGGTTGCCTACGAGCAGTACTTC; CDR3: CASSLSAGVAYEQYF
size: many; J: TRBJ2-5; V: TRBV2; D: NA; DNA: TGTGCCACCAGAGGGGGGACCCAAGAGACCCAGTACTTC; CDR3: CATRGGTQETQYF
size: few; J: TRBJ1-1; V: TRBV30; D: NA; DNA: TGTGCCTGGCAAGGACAGTTGAACACTGAAGCTTTCTTT; CDR3: CAWQGQLNTEAFF
size: NA; J: TRBJ2-3; V: TRBV25-1; D: TRBD2; DNA: TGTGCCAGCAGTGCGACTAGCGGGGGCACAGATACGCAGTATTTT; CDR3: CASSATSGGTDTQYF
size: many; J: TRBJ2-5; V: TRBV2; D: NA; DNA: TGTGCCAGCAGTGATAGCAGGGGCAGGAAGACCCAGTACTTC; CDR3: CASSDSRGRKTQYF
size: many; J: TRBJ2-7; V: TRBV11-2; D: NA; DNA: TGTGCCAGCAGCTCTAGGGGGCGGGGACCCTACGAGCAGTACTTC; CDR3: CASSSRGRGPYEQYF
size: many; J: TRBJ2-7; V: TRBV11-2; D: TRBD1; DNA: TGTGCCAGCAGCAAAGTCGGGACAGGGTTCGAGCAGTACTTC; CDR3: CASSKVGTGFEQYF
size: many; J: TRBJ2-2; V: TRBV12-3/TRBV12-4; D: NA; DNA: TGTGCCAGCAGTTTCTACGGGGAGCTGTTTTTT; CDR3: CASSFYGELFF
size: many; J: TRBJ1-2; V: TRBV28; D: NA; DNA: TGTGCCACTAAAGGGCCAGATGAAGCCATCTATGGCTACACCTTC; CDR3: CATKGPDEAIYGYTF
size: few; J: TRBJ2-3; V: TRBV27; D: NA; DNA: TGTGCCAGCAGTCGGACTTTTTCCGCAGATACGCAGTATTTT; CDR3: CASSRTFSADTQYF
size: NA; J: TRBJ2-5; V: TRBV6-1; D: NA; DNA: TGTGCCAGCAGTGACCGACAGGTGTGGGGCCAAGAGACCCAGTACTTC; CDR3: CASSDRQVWGQETQYF
size: NA; J: TRBJ1-6; V: TRBV20-1; D: NA; DNA: TGCAGTGCCATGCCAGGGGAAGGAGGAGTTGGTTCACCCCTCCACTTT; CDR3: CSAMPGEGGVGSPLHF
size: many; J: TRBJ1-5; V: TRBV6-1; D: NA; DNA: TGTGCCAGCAGAGACCAGAGCAATCAGCCCCAGCATTTT; CDR3: CASRDQSNQPQHF
size: many; J: TRBJ2-5; V: TRBV12-5; D: NA; DNA: TGTGCTAGTGGGTCGGACCTTTCCGAGACCCAGTACTTC; CDR3: CASGSDLSETQYF
size: many; J: TRBJ2-7; V: TRBV29-1; D: NA; DNA: TGCAGCATCCGGGACGGGTCCTACGAGCAGTACTTC; CDR3: CSIRDGSYEQYF
size: many; J: TRBJ1-5; V: TRBV15; D: TRBD1; DNA: TGTGCCACCAGCAGCCACGACAGGGGGCGGAATCAGCCCCAGCATTTT; CDR3: CATSSHDRGRNQPQHF
size: many; J: TRBJ2-7; V: TRBV12-5; D: NA; DNA: TGTGCTAGTGGTCTTGGGGGGCGCTACGAGCAGTACTTC; CDR3: CASGLGGRYEQYF
size: many; J: TRBJ2-7; V: TRBV6-1; D: NA; DNA: TGTGCCAGCAGTGGGGACTGGCCCTACGAGCAGTACTTC; CDR3: CASSGDWPYEQYF
size: many; J: TRBJ2-5; V: TRBV4-1; D: TRBD2; DNA: TGCGCCAGCAGCTCTAGCGGGAGTGGAGAGACCCAGTACTTC; CDR3: CASSSSGSGETQYF
size: NA; J: TRBJ1-2; V: TRBV19; D: NA; DNA: TGTGCCAGTAGTATAGTGGCAGGTGAAAGAAGCTACACCTTC; CDR3: CASSIVAGERSYTF
size: NA; J: TRBJ2-7; V: TRBV9; D: NA; DNA: TGTGCCAGCATGCCCGGGGAGCCCCCCTACGAGCAGTACTTC; CDR3: CASMPGEPPYEQYF
size: many; J: TRBJ2-7; V: TRBV6-1; D: NA; DNA: TGTGCCAGCAGTGAAGGAGACGGAGCCTACGAGCAGTACTTC; CDR3: CASSEGDGAYEQYF
size: few; J: TRBJ2-7; V: TRBV4-1; D: TRBD1; DNA: TGCGCCAGCGGGACAGGGGGCAACTCCTACGAGCAGTACTTC; CDR3: CASGTGGNSYEQYF
size: many; J: TRBJ2-7; V: TRBV30; D: TRBD2; DNA: TGTGCCTGGAGTGGGCGGACTAGCCACTCCTACGAGCAGTACTTC; CDR3: CAWSGRTSHSYEQYF